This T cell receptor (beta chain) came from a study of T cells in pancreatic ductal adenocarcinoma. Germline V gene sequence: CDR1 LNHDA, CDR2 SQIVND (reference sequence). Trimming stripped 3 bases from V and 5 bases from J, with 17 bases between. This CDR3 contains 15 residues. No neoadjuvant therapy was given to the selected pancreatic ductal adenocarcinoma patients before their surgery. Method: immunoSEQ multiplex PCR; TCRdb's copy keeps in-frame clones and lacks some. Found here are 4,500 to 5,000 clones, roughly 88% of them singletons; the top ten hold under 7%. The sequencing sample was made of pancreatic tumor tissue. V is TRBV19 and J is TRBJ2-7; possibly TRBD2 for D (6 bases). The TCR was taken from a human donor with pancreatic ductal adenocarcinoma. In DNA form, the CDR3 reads TGTGCCAGTAGTATTCGCTCGGGGGAGTCAAACGAGCAGTACTTC. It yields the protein CASSIRSGESNEQYF.